This T cell receptor beta chain was observed in a study of T cell changes during pregnancy in multiple sclerosis. Only in-frame clones appear in the TCRdb table, and some are missing; sequencing was by immunoSEQ multiplex PCR. The sample has 35,000 to 45,000 clones, roughly 93% seen once. This clone showed up just once. The CDR3 is made up of 14 amino acids. Per germline, CDR1 MDHEN and CDR2 SYDVKM. V lost 5 bases to trimming and J lost 7 bases, with 14 bases between them. The receptor comes from a female donor with multiple sclerosis, enrolled in a pregnancy study. The chain links TRBV28 to TRBJ1-4, with D perhaps matching TRBD1 (6 bases). Here the sequenced sample was CD4+ T cells from peripheral blood mononuclear cells, taken in the first trimester of pregnancy. The DNA for the CDR3 is TGTGCCAGCAGTCTACAGGGATGGGCTGAAAAACTGTTTTTT. It specifies CASSLQGWAEKLFF.